The T cell receptor (beta chain) described here comes from a study of post-analysis software for immune sequencing data. Findings and caveats of the study: Compared with controls, patients had more of about 5 TRBV segments, including TRBV5-6, TRBV5-1 and TRBV20-1.

Unique molecular identifiers were present in the TCR beta cDNA libraries. TCRdb re-derived calls from the PCR reads in MiXCR, one entry per CDR3 protein. Here the sample spans 650,000 to 850,000 distinct CDR3 sequences, roughly half being singletons. Details on this clonotype: Its target is unknown.

V lost 4 bases, J lost 5 bases, and 8 bases stayed unmatched. This CDR3 spans 15 amino acids. The origin of this receptor is a girl under 18 with multiple sclerosis. V is TRBV12-3 or TRBV12-4 and J is TRBJ2-3, with 8 bases that match TRBD1. Sequences were obtained from blood. This CDR3 reads CASSSSQGAEDTQYF. In DNA, the CDR3 is TGTGCCAGCAGTTCGAGTCAGGGGGCGGAAGATACGCAGTATTTT.